This is a list of T cell receptor beta chains from one sample in a study of cytomegalovirus exposure and HLA in healthy donors. The table came from immunoSEQ multiplex PCR; TCRdb's copy has only in-frame clones and leaves some out. This sample has fewer than 150,000 clones, with 65% to 70% found just once. The specimen sequenced was PBMCs. All receptors come from a human donor in good health. Both conserved end residues are part of each CDR3. Each record gives: clone size, J gene, D gene, V gene, CDR3 protein, CDR3 DNA. D genes are given only for firm matches. Clone size is stated in some rows and not others, as once, few, many or a class when expanded.

. TRBJ2-7 . TRBV9 CASSVGQGFHEQYF TGTGCCAGCAGCGTAGGGCAGGGTTTCCACGAGCAGTACTTC
. TRBJ2-2 . TRBV12-5 CASAPGTGELFF TGTGCTAGTGCCCCGGGGACCGGGGAGCTGTTTTTT
. TRBJ1-2 . TRBV6-1 CASSAAQGYGYTF TGTGCCAGCAGTGCCGCTCAGGGCTATGGCTACACCTTC
. TRBJ1-2 TRBD1 TRBV28 CASTVNRGVYGYTF TGTGCCAGCACCGTCAACAGGGGGGTCTATGGCTACACCTTC
. TRBJ2-1 TRBD2 TRBV5-1 CASSTTGTSGSLHPIYNEQFF TGCGCCAGCAGCACGACTGGAACTAGCGGGAGTCTCCATCCGATCTACAATGAGCAGTTCTTC
. TRBJ1-5 . TRBV7-9 CASKGGSEERDGQPQHF TGTGCCAGCAAGGGCGGCTCGGAGGAGAGGGATGGTCAGCCCCAGCATTTT
. TRBJ2-7 . TRBV7-9 CASSFTDEQYF TGTGCCAGCAGCTTCACGGACGAGCAGTACTTC
. TRBJ2-7 . TRBV5-6 CASSLLGDSYEQYF TGTGCCAGCAGCTTGCTGGGGGACTCCTACGAGCAGTACTTC
. TRBJ2-5 TRBD1 TRBV18 CASSQVDRGNQETQYF TGTGCCAGCTCGCAGGTAGACAGGGGAAACCAAGAGACCCAGTACTTC
. TRBJ1-2 . TRBV2 CASRAGSDYGYTF TGTGCCAGCAGAGCCGGGAGTGACTATGGCTACACCTTC
. TRBJ1-4 TRBD1 TRBV10-1 CASSEFDRANEKLFF TGCGCCAGCAGTGAGTTCGACAGGGCTAATGAAAAACTGTTTTTT
few TRBJ1-5 . TRBV15 CATSRDRGVGQPQHF TGTGCCACCAGCAGAGATCGGGGGGTTGGTCAGCCCCAGCATTTT
. TRBJ1-2 TRBD1 TRBV5-4 CASSLVGAGGYGYTF TGTGCCAGCAGCTTGGTAGGAGCAGGGGGCTATGGCTACACCTTC
few TRBJ2-3 TRBD2 TRBV15 CATSRDGAGGGADTQYF TGTGCCACCAGCAGAGATGGGGCGGGAGGAGGCGCAGATACGCAGTATTTT
. TRBJ2-3 . TRBV18 CASSDDNTDTQYF TGTGCCAGCTCAGATGACAACACAGATACGCAGTATTTT
. TRBJ1-4 TRBD1 TRBV6-5 CASSSGQGTEKLFF TGTGCCAGCAGTTCGGGACAGGGGACTGAAAAACTGTTTTTT
. TRBJ2-3 . TRBV28 CASSLAGNTDTQYF TGTGCCAGCAGTTTGGCGGGGAACACAGATACGCAGTATTTT
. TRBJ2-6 . TRBV5-1 CASSSGSGANVLTF TGCGCCAGCAGCTCGGGGAGTGGGGCCAACGTCCTGACTTTC
. TRBJ1-2 . TRBV4-1 CASSQEATPQSDGYTF TGCGCCAGCAGCCAAGAGGCGACACCCCAATCGGATGGCTACACCTTC